These 20 T cell receptor beta chains came from one sample sequenced in a study of T cells after yellow fever vaccination. TCRdb called the 5' RACE reads again in MiXCR, with one record for every CDR3 protein. The sample includes about 360,000 distinct CDR3 sequences, more than 5.5% seen only once; the top ten take approximately 15%. The sample in question was PBMCs, obtained 5 days after the yellow fever booster vaccination. The receptors originated from a man aged 25-45 years who received the YFV17D yellow fever vaccine.

This clonotype was seen only a few times. The chain links TRBV12-3 or TRBV12-4 to TRBJ2-1; tentative D call: TRBD1 (6 bases). This CDR3 is 15 amino acids long. V dropped 5 bases and J dropped 11 bases, with 22 bases sitting between them. For the CDR3, the DNA is TGTGCCAGCAGTCCCTACAGGGATGAGCAGGGGAAGCAGTTCTTC. This translates into CASSPYRDEQGKQFF.

There are many counts of this clonotype. The V and J genes are TRBV27 and TRBJ2-1; D could derive from TRBD1 or TRBD2 (6 bases each). Germline V gene data show CDR1 as MNHEY and CDR2 as SMNVEV (reference sequence). This CDR3 has 15 residues. Trimming took 10 bases from V and 0 from J, leaving 16 bases between them. This CDR3 reads CATMGAGSSYNEQFF. In nucleotides, the CDR3 is TGTGCCACGATGGGGGCGGGGAGCTCCTACAATGAGCAGTTCTTC.

This clonotype was observed a few times. V gene TRBV28 combines with J gene TRBJ2-7, with 9 bases matching TRBD1. Per germline, CDR1 MDHEN and CDR2 SYDVKM. J lost 3 bases, V lost 3 bases, and 18 bases had no gene match. CDR3 length: 19 residues. CDR3: CASSFPHNWTGEDIYEQYF. The CDR3 DNA is TGTGCCAGCAGTTTTCCCCATAACTGGACAGGGGAGGATATCTACGAGCAGTACTTC. The variable domain in full, with the rest retrieved from reference TRBV28 and TRBJ2-7, is DVKVTQSSRYLVKRTGEKVFLECVQDMDHENMFWYRQDPGLGLRLIYFSYDVKMKEKGDIPEGYSVSREKKERFSLILESASTNQTSMYLCASSFPHNWTGEDIYEQYFGPGTRLTVT.

The sample holds many counts of this clonotype. The gene calls are TRBV5-5 and TRBJ2-7; D might be TRBD1 or TRBD2, each matching 5 bases. CDR1 is SGHKS, CDR2 YYEKEE, per germline (reference sequence). V was shortened by 2 bases and J by 2 bases, with 14 bases between the two germline ends. The CDR3 consists of 15 residues. The CDR3 nucleotides are TGTGCCAGCAGCTTTCTCCCAGGGAGCACCTACGAGCAGTACTTC. This encodes CASSFLPGSTYEQYF.

The table lists this clonotype with many counts. The chain recombines TRBV7-2 with TRBJ2-2; no reliable D call. Between the trimmed V and J ends, which lost 2 bases and 6 bases, there was a span of 19 bases. The CDR3 length is 17 residues. Germline V gene lookup returns CDR1 SGHTA and CDR2 FQGNSA. CDR3 in DNA: TGTGCCAGCAGCTTAAAGTTTTGGGGTGTGGGCGCCGGGGAGCTGTTTTTT. Its protein product is CASSLKFWGVGAGELFF.

At least ten counts were recorded for this clonotype. The chain couples TRBV4-1 to TRBJ2-5; TRBD2 might be the D (5 bases). The CDR3 spans 16 residues. V lost 6 bases and J lost 1, with 18 bases in between. Germline lookup yields CDR1 MGHRA and CDR2 YSYEKL. The CDR3: CASSRTSYPGQETQYF. The CDR3 nucleotides are TGCGCCAGCAGTCGAACTAGTTATCCTGGCCAAGAGACCCAGTACTTC.

This clonotype came up a few times. The chain links TRBV7-9 to TRBJ2-3, with TRBD2 identical over 12 bases. V was clipped by 2 bases and J by 7 bases; unmatched bases: 4. This CDR3 spans 15 amino acids. Germline-derived CDR1 and CDR2 are SEHNR and FQNEAQ (reference sequence). The CDR3 DNA reads as TGTGCCAGCAGCTTACAACTAGCGGGAGGCCATACGCAGTATTTT. Its protein product is CASSLQLAGGHTQYF.

The table lists this clonotype with a few counts. This chain uses TRBV25-1 with TRBJ2-7; D call uncertain. The CDR3 consists of 11 residues. With 2 bases removed from V and 6 bases from J, the gap between germline ends came to 5 bases. The germline V gene has CDR1 MGHDK and CDR2 SYGVNS. The CDR3 is CASSESFEQYF. In DNA form, the CDR3 reads TGTGCCAGCAGTGAAAGCTTCGAGCAGTACTTC.

This clonotype has only a few counts. The V gene is TRBV20-1, the J gene TRBJ2-1; D is perhaps TRBD1 (7 bases). Germline V lookup: CDR1 DFQATT, CDR2 SNEGSKA (reference sequence). With 1 base removed from V and 10 bases from J, the gap between germline ends came to 26 bases. The CDR3 runs 17 residues. The CDR3 DNA reads as TGCAGTGCTAGAGGACCCCTAGACAGGGACTTACCCGTGGAGCAGTTCTTC. It is translated as CSARGPLDRDLPVEQFF.

Only a few counts were recorded for this clonotype. This chain links TRBV18 with TRBJ2-1; 9 bases line up with TRBD2. V was pared by 2 bases and J by 9 bases, with 8 bases of the junction left unmatched. The CDR3 is 15 amino acids. Germline V lookup: CDR1 KGHSH, CDR2 LQKENI. CDR3 DNA: TGTGCCAGCTCACCAGAAGCGGGGGGTTTCATTGAGCAGTTCTTC. The encoded protein is CASSPEAGGFIEQFF. The full variable domain, rest sourced from reference TRBV18 and TRBJ2-1, is NAGVMQNPRHLVRRRGQEARLRCSPMKGHSHVYWYRQLPEEGLKFMVYLQKENIIDESGMPKERFSAEFPKEGPSILRIQQVVRGDSAAYFCASSPEAGGFIEQFFGPGTRLTVL.

This clonotype was observed at least ten times. V and J are TRBV24-1 and TRBJ2-1; 7 bases line up with TRBD2. This CDR3 spans 16 amino acids. Trimming cost V 5 bases and J 3 bases; bases outside gene matches: 9. Germline V gene data show CDR1 as KGHDR and CDR2 as SFDVKD. In nucleotides, the CDR3 is TGTGCCACCAGTGGTGACACTAGCGAGGACTACAATGAGCAGTTCTTC. It is translated as CATSGDTSEDYNEQFF.

This sequence joins TRBV12-3 or TRBV12-4 and TRBJ2-7; D assignment may be TRBD1 or TRBD2 (5 bases each). The CDR3 covers 15 residues. Deletions cut 5 bases from V and 3 bases from J, with 17 bases between. CDR3 sequence (DNA): TGTGCCAGCAGTGCTAGAGGGACCGCAGACTACGAGCAGTACTTC. Translated: CASSARGTADYEQYF.

In this sample, this clonotype turned up many times. The V gene is TRBV29-1, the J gene TRBJ2-2; D ambiguous. This CDR3 has 12 residues. Germline V gene sequence: CDR1 SQVTM, CDR2 ANQGSEA. V was clipped by 0 bases and J by 1 base, with 0 bases between them. The CDR3 here is CSVEENTGELFF. CDR3 in DNA: TGCAGCGTTGAAGAGAACACCGGGGAGCTGTTTTTT.

This clonotype was seen many times. The genes are TRBV24-1 and TRBJ2-4, with TRBD1 matching 8 bases. V lost 5 bases and J lost 0; bases outside the gene matches: 2. CDR3 size: 15 residues. Germline assignment: CDR1 KGHDR and CDR2 SFDVKD. CDR3 sequence reads: CATSAGGAAKNIQYF. DNA of the CDR3: TGTGCCACCAGTGCAGGGGGCGCAGCCAAAAACATTCAGTACTTC.

This clonotype was seen only a few times. The genes are TRBV15 and TRBJ1-4, with 10 bases aligning to TRBD1. V shed 3 bases and J 7 bases; nucleotides not matched to a gene: 5. CDR1 and CDR2 from the germline V gene are LNHNV and YYDKDF (reference sequence). The CDR3 length is 15 residues. Here the CDR3 DNA reads TGTGCCACCAGCAGTTTGGGGACAGGGGTTGAAAAACTGTTTTTT. It specifies CATSSLGTGVEKLFF.

The J gene is TRBJ2-1, the V gene TRBV11-2; 11 bases map to TRBD2. Germline V gene lookup returns CDR1 SGHAT and CDR2 FQNNGV. J lost 4 bases, V lost 6 bases, and 8 bases had no gene match. The CDR3 spans 16 residues. The CDR3 DNA reads as TGTGCCAGCAGTTCCATGGGGACTAGCGGATACAATGAGCAGTTCTTC. Amino acid sequence: CASSSMGTSGYNEQFF.

This chain connects TRBV7-2 to TRBJ1-2; D is unresolved. In germline, CDR1 is SGHTA, CDR2 FQGNSA. The CDR3 consists of 13 residues. The V and J ends lost 5 bases and 5 bases respectively, with 12 bases between them. CDR3 in DNA: TGTGCCAGCAGCGAAGGACGGATATATGGCTACACCTTC. This encodes CASSEGRIYGYTF.

This chain joins TRBV5-6 and TRBJ2-7; TRBD1 is a possible D gene (5 bases). Trimming removed 0 bases from V and 3 bases from J, with 10 bases in between. Germline assignment: CDR1 SGHDT and CDR2 YYEEEE. The CDR3 runs 14 residues. The CDR3 DNA reads as TGTGCCAGCAGCTTGGTCGACCAGGGCTACGAGCAGTACTTC. It codes for CASSLVDQGYEQYF. The full variable domain, completed using reference TRBV5-6 and TRBJ2-7, is DAGVTQSPTHLIKTRGQQVTLRCSPKSGHDTVSWYQQALGQGPQFIFQYYEEEERQRGNFPDRFSGHQFPNYSSELNVNALLLGDSALYLCASSLVDQGYEQYFGPGTRLTVT.

This clonotype has at least ten counts. Here the CDR3 reads CASSISGQFTGELFF. CDR3 coding DNA: TGTGCCAGTAGTATCTCCGGACAGTTCACCGGGGAGCTGTTTTTT. The V call is TRBV19, the J call TRBJ2-2; maybe TRBD1 (6 bases). The CDR3 is 15 residues long. Trimming left V 3 bases short and J 4 bases short, with 12 bases between. Germline CDR1 reads LNHDA; CDR2 reads SQIVND (reference sequence).

The genes are TRBV11-2 and TRBJ2-3; D remains ambiguous. This CDR3 comprises 11 residues. Germline V gene data show CDR1 as SGHAT and CDR2 as FQNNGV. Trimming pared 3 bases from V and 7 bases from J, leaving 5 bases between. The chain's CDR3 is CASSFGNTQYF. The CDR3 DNA reads as TGTGCCAGCAGCTTTGGGAATACGCAGTATTTT.